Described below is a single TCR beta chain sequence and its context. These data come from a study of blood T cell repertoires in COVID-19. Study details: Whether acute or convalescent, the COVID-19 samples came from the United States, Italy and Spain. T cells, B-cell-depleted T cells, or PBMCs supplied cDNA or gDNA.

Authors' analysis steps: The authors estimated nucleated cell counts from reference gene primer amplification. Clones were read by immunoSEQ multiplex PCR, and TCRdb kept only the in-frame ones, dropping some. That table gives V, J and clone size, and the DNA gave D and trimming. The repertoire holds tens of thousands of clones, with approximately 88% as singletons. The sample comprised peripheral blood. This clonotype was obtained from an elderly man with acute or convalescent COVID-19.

The CDR3 here is CASSLPGGVAQHF. CDR3 DNA sequence: TGTGCCAGCAGCTTACCGGGGGGAGTGGCCCAGCATTTT. The chain has TRBV7-8 and TRBJ1-5, with D possibly matching TRBD1 (5 bases). The CDR3 totals 13 residues. V was cut by 2 bases and J by 11 bases, with 13 bases left in between. Germline V CDR1 and CDR2: SGHVS, FQNEAQ.